The 4 T cell receptor beta chains reported below all come from one sample, sequenced in a study of control samples from healthy donors and cancer patients. Data came from immunoSEQ multiplex PCR; TCRdb stores just in-frame clones and leaves some out. The data hold fewer than 120,000 clones, with 70% to 90% observed a single time. Sequencing was carried out using PBMCs. These receptors were collected from a woman aged 60 to 75 with lung cancer.

The chain uses TRBV28 and TRBJ2-3; the D gene is possibly TRBD2 (6 bases). The CDR3 loop spans 13 amino acids. Germline-derived CDR1 and CDR2 are MDHEN and SYDVKM. V was pared by 7 bases and J by 4 bases, with 12 bases between. Here the CDR3 reads CASTSERADTQYF. CDR3 sequence (DNA): TGTGCCAGCACCTCTGAGCGGGCAGATACGCAGTATTTT.

The rearrangement uses TRBV3-1 (or the pseudogene TRBV3-2) and TRBJ1-4; 10 bases map to TRBD1. CDR1 is LGHDT, CDR2 YNNKEL, per germline (reference sequence). Germline trimming cut 4 bases from V and 8 bases from J; bases unmatched to any gene: 10. The CDR3 consists of 16 residues. The CDR3 region is CASSPGQGVSTEKLFF. The CDR3 nucleotides read TGTGCCAGCAGCCCCGGACAGGGGGTTTCAACCGAAAAACTGTTTTTT.

The chain has TRBV18 and TRBJ1-6; 11 bases map to TRBD1. CDR1 KGHSH and CDR2 LQKENI come from the germline V gene. V was pared by 3 bases and J by 10 bases, with 2 bases of the junction left unmatched. The CDR3 runs 14 residues. The CDR3 nucleotides read TGTGCCAGCTCACCGGGACAGGGGGAATCACCCCTCCACTTT. Translating gives CASSPGQGESPLHF.

The table lists this clone with a count of one. The chain joins TRBV4-3 to TRBJ2-2; D is undetermined. Trimming left V 0 bases short and J 0 bases short, with 11 bases between. The length of the CDR3 is 17 residues. Germline V gene data show CDR1 as LGHNA and CDR2 as YSLEER. The CDR3 DNA sequence: TGCGCCAGCAGCCAAGATCGAGGTTTCGCGAACACCGGGGAGCTGTTTTTT. This gives the protein CASSQDRGFANTGELFF.